The rows below give T cell receptor beta chains drawn from one sample of a study of beta chain features in type 1 diabetes. The assay was immunoSEQ multiplex PCR, and TCRdb's table has in-frame clones only and misses some. The sample includes about 220,000 clones, roughly 10% of them seen just once. The sample comprised central memory CD4+ T cells from blood. The source of these receptors is a man between 18 and 29 years old in good health. Each CDR3 is given with its conserved first and last residue. D genes are given only for firm matches. Some rows mark clone size as missing; the rest say once, few, many or name a class of expanded clone.

cdr3_aa: CASSLRRAFGDEQFF
cdr3_nt: TGTGCCAGCAGCTTGAGGCGGGCATTTGGGGATGAGCAGTTCTTC
v_call: TRBV5-4
d_call: -
j_call: TRBJ2-1
clone_size: few

cdr3_aa: CASSLEGRLSGANVLTF
cdr3_nt: TGTGCCAGCAGCTTAGAGGGCAGACTTTCTGGGGCCAACGTCCTGACTTTC
v_call: TRBV7-2
d_call: -
j_call: TRBJ2-6
clone_size: -

cdr3_aa: CASSAKGVYNEQFF
cdr3_nt: TGTGCCAGCAGCGCTAAAGGGGTGTACAATGAGCAGTTCTTC
v_call: TRBV7-2
d_call: -
j_call: TRBJ2-1
clone_size: -

cdr3_aa: CAWSAFTGAGTEAFF
cdr3_nt: TGTGCCTGGAGTGCCTTTACAGGGGCTGGTACTGAAGCTTTCTTT
v_call: TRBV30
d_call: TRBD1
j_call: TRBJ1-1
clone_size: -

cdr3_aa: CASSSPGQGATNEKLFF
cdr3_nt: TGTGCCAGCAGTTCCCCGGGACAGGGGGCGACTAATGAAAAACTGTTTTTT
v_call: TRBV28
d_call: TRBD1
j_call: TRBJ1-4
clone_size: -

cdr3_aa: CASSTGQNLGNTIYF
cdr3_nt: TGCGCCAGCAGCACTGGACAGAACCTCGGAAACACCATATATTTT
v_call: TRBV5-1
d_call: -
j_call: TRBJ1-3
clone_size: -

cdr3_aa: CATSRETQGARAFF
cdr3_nt: TGTGCCACCAGCAGGGAAACACAGGGGGCGAGAGCTTTCTTT
v_call: TRBV15
d_call: TRBD1
j_call: TRBJ1-1
clone_size: -

cdr3_aa: CASSVASGTDTQYF
cdr3_nt: TGTGCCAGCAGCGTAGCTAGCGGGACAGATACGCAGTATTTT
v_call: TRBV9
d_call: TRBD2
j_call: TRBJ2-3
clone_size: -

cdr3_aa: CSVRAGNNQPQHF
cdr3_nt: TGCAGTGTGCGGGCGGGGAATAATCAGCCCCAGCATTTT
v_call: TRBV29-1
d_call: -
j_call: TRBJ1-5
clone_size: few

cdr3_aa: CSVGADEQYF
cdr3_nt: TGCAGCGTTGGAGCCGACGAGCAGTACTTC
v_call: TRBV29-1
d_call: -
j_call: TRBJ2-7
clone_size: many

cdr3_aa: CASGLAGFTDTQYF
cdr3_nt: TGTGCCAGTGGACTAGCGGGTTTCACAGATACGCAGTATTTT
v_call: TRBV2
d_call: TRBD2
j_call: TRBJ2-3
clone_size: many

cdr3_aa: CASSQGTARNTEAFF
cdr3_nt: TGCGCCAGCAGCCAAGGTACAGCTAGGAACACTGAAGCTTTCTTT
v_call: TRBV4-3
d_call: -
j_call: TRBJ1-1
clone_size: few

cdr3_aa: CSVWTDQETQYF
cdr3_nt: TGCAGCGTATGGACAGACCAAGAGACCCAGTACTTC
v_call: TRBV29-1
d_call: -
j_call: TRBJ2-5
clone_size: many

cdr3_aa: CASSLVDSYNSPLHF
cdr3_nt: TGTGCCAGCAGCCTAGTGGACTCCTATAATTCACCCCTCCACTTT
v_call: TRBV14
d_call: -
j_call: TRBJ1-6
clone_size: few